This TCR beta chain was profiled in a study of cytomegalovirus exposure and HLA in healthy donors. Study findings and constraints: The records held CMV serostatus as the only immune exposure information. Analysis was carried out at a later point, and it linked a missense DCLRE1C variant to TCR beta V- and J-gene trimming. Looking again later, the authors saw that most CMV-associated TCR beta chains seemed HLA-restricted. Being productive about 87% or about 30% of the time was typical of most TCR beta V segments in an earlier analysis.

Primers included in the PCR were 60 Vbeta and 13 Jbeta primers. Some clones are missing from TCRdb's copy, which holds only in-frame ones; the method was immunoSEQ multiplex PCR. The table includes hundreds of thousands of clones, roughly 79% detected once. A few counts support this clone. Its antigen is as yet unknown. The germline gives CDR1 SGHNT, CDR2 YYREEE (reference sequence). J was trimmed by 3 bases and V by 1 base; bases with no gene match: 3. The CDR3 totals 15 residues. Specimen: PBMCs. This TCR derives from a middle-aged woman in good health and CMV-seronegative. V usage is TRBV5-4 and J usage is TRBJ1-5; 8 positions match TRBD1. CDR3 bases: TGTGCCAGCAGCTTGCAGGGGGCGATCAATCAGCCCCAGCATTTT. This codes for CASSLQGAINQPQHF.